The source of this TCR beta chain is a study of cytomegalovirus exposure and HLA in healthy donors (dated by TCRdb to the late 2010s). At the level of the whole study: An earlier analysis of roughly 500 of the donors reported around 280 Gb of sequence data and some 110 million unique TCR beta sequences obtained from approximately 180 million T cells. Rather than using new phenotypic data, the later analysis identified candidate immune exposures from TCR beta sequences and from how often those sequences occurred across donors. An early release covering roughly 580 HLA-typed donors comprised approximately 300 gigabases of sequencing data and 85 million or so unique TCR sequences. Using immunosequencing, the study profiled T cell repertoires from around 680 subjects and related those repertoires to cytomegalovirus serostatus. Of the 300 to 500 genotyped donors, over 80% were placed in the genetic ancestry cluster associated with self-reported Caucasian donors. A later genetic analysis used genome-wide SNP genotypes for about 65% of the roughly 670 donors, treating that subset as a discovery cohort. The study was designed to test whether signatures of past pathogen exposure could be identified by cataloging public T cell receptors. A later analysis re-analyzed previously published TCR beta repertoires from 500 to 700 donors and added high-resolution HLA genotyping to study TCR occurrence patterns. The number of donors typed differed by locus, with about 629-630 for A, B, C, DRB1 and DQB1, roughly 520 for DQA1, over 600 for DPA1, and some 440 for DPB1. Every repertoire in the discovery cohort had been generated on one and the same sequencing platform. To predict cytomegalovirus infection status, the study brought together high-throughput TCR immunosequencing, statistical association of individual TCRs with disease status, and machine learning. Four to six DR-DQ haplotypes were handled as single units for association and clustering, since linkage in the cohort was strong. Along with the roughly 670-subject first cohort, a separate validation cohort of around 110 different subjects was used. Donor age, sex, ethnicity and CMV serostatus were collected together with the repertoire data. An earlier analysis of several hundred of the donors applied high-throughput TCR beta sequencing to assess whether each TCR beta V gene segment acted as functional or pseudogenic. Class I and class II HLA loci were covered by the typing at four-digit resolution. Among almost 400 genotyped donors of the cohort, an average of around 240,000 unique TCR beta nucleotide sequences were sequenced per donor, around 18% of them non-productive.

The cohort consisted of more than 650 healthy bone marrow donors. At the time of sampling, every cohort member was nominally healthy, though immune exposures that went unrecorded were likely present. The donor was CMV seronegative and was included in the group of under 450 seronegative cohort members. Every donor gave a peripheral blood sample, and the peripheral blood mononuclear cells from that sample were used for TCR beta sequencing. The Qiagen DNeasy Blood Extraction Kit was used to extract genomic DNA from the blood cell samples. Library generation was performed with the immunoSEQ multiplex PCR assay. For the multiplex PCR, a mixture combining 60 forward primers for TCR Vbeta segments and 13 reverse primers for TCR Jbeta segments was used. Amplification of the CDR3 region of rearranged TCR beta genes was performed with a multiplex PCR assay on genomic DNA. The amplified TCR beta libraries were sequenced on the Illumina HiSeq System as 87-base-pair reads. The authors processed their data as follows. Across the 670 or so repertoires, a later analysis counted some 80 million unique TCR beta chains, 8.5 million to 12 million of which were shared by at least two donors. A nearest-neighbor algorithm error-corrected the raw reads and collapsed the reads into unique sequences, merging closely related sequences to remove PCR and sequencing errors. To assign V, D and J gene segments, CDR3 sequences were aligned to IMGT reference sequences. For a sequence to be retained, a match of at least six nucleotides was required to both a V gene segment and a J gene segment. Rearrangements were classified as productive when the CDR3 lacked stop codons and remained in frame with V and J, and all other rearrangements were classified as non-productive. CDR3 was defined by IMGT convention, running from the second conserved V-encoded cysteine to the conserved J-encoded phenylalanine. The earlier analysis of fewer than 700 of the donors excluded sequences that lacked an unambiguous match to a single V gene segment. In an earlier analysis of some 590 of the donors, a V segment was called functional when productive rearrangements were above 56.7%, and segregating when the standard deviation between donors exceeded 5%. A statistical classification framework was built to diagnose cytomegalovirus status from the catalog of TCR beta chain sequences. In a later analysis, TCR nucleotide sequences were compared against IMGT/GENE-DB human TR gene sequences so that V and J genes could be assigned. In a later analysis, CDR3 sequences and most-parsimonious VDJ recombination scenarios were assigned using the TCRdist pipeline. In a later analysis, each TCR beta chain was defined by its CDR3 amino acid sequence together with its V-gene family, and reads without a unique V-gene family were excluded. In a later analysis, 450 to 600 highly shared, low-generation-probability nucleotide sequences were removed to address suspected cross-contamination and a sequencing artifact. In a later analysis, a clonal expansion index for each public chain was calculated from normalized within-repertoire ranks of inferred template counts. Generation probabilities in a later analysis came from a VDJ recombination model fitted to out-of-frame rearrangements, and those results were checked against IGoR. In a later analysis, TCR-TCR, TCR-HLA and TCR-CMV co-occurrence was scored with hypergeometric tests, and a repertoire-size bias correction was applied to TCR pairs. A later analysis estimated false discovery rates by permuting HLA or CMV assignments 20 times. In a later analysis, co-occurring TCRs were grouped using DBSCAN, and TCRdist sequence similarity was added for clustering within HLA-allele-positive subsets. Co-occurrence clustering excluded repertoires with fewer than 30,000 or more than 120,000 public chains, plus five with anomalous nucleotide sharing. TCRdb provides this immuneACCESS table in a form limited to in-frame rearrangements. Some clones are lacking; in checked studies, under half of them reflect an unresolved V gene, and why the rest are absent is not known. V, J and clone size are those of that table, while D and trimming were read from the DNA. The sample yields about 150,000 clones; around 77% were counted once. The top ten clonotypes cover around 1.5% of the sample.

Concerning this clone: Its antigen is not yet known. The input lacks base qualities; no much larger clone sits a single base away.

Overall study outcomes, separate from this receptor: According to a later analysis, most CMV-associated TCR beta chains appeared to be HLA-restricted, and the HLA associations seemed to be driven largely by CMV exposure. A later genetic analysis associated a missense DCLRE1C variant with V-gene and J-gene trimming of TCR beta chains, and an independent cohort replicated the association. HLA typing was unavailable for some donors at each locus, so association tests used only the typed subset. In a later analysis, HLA-associated TCR beta chains were found to be more clonally expanded and to have lower generation probabilities than equally common non-associated chains. A further reported finding was that TCR beta sequences accurately predicted the HLA-A and HLA-B alleles for most subjects in the first cohort. At a false discovery rate of 0.05, a later analysis linked around 17,000 TCR beta sequences to specific HLA alleles. Immune exposure information for the cohort was limited to CMV serostatus. According to a later analysis, TCR association rates differed among HLA loci, with DRB1 alleles showing the most associated TCRs and HLA-C alleles showing the fewest. Correlated functional status among segregating V segments might be attributable to linkage disequilibrium, but an unknown experimental factor could not be ruled out. This cohort had only TCR beta chains sequenced, and the lack of alpha or paired-chain data limited which features could be detected. According to the authors, the approach could potentially be generalized to other disease states and immunological phenotypes. Roughly uniform sequencing depth across donors was assumed in presence/absence analyses, although this assumption may not hold. The classifier was reported to diagnose cytomegalovirus status with high specificity and sensitivity in both the original and validation cohorts. While some public TCRs were present in many individuals, most TCR sequences turned up only very rarely across donors. In vitro tests confirmed that a few of the cytomegalovirus-associated TCR beta chains recognize cytomegalovirus antigens. When HLA alleles, especially DR and DQ, strongly co-occurred, attributing TCR associations to individual alleles was difficult. Some IMGT-functional V segments, including TRBV6-2 and TRBV6-3, could not be told apart with the 87-base-pair reads, so those segments were excluded. A cluster of highly shared sequence variants was judged likely to be a technical artifact of the sequencing pipeline. Compared with the approximately 720-donor mean, donors in an Asian-associated ancestry cluster had fewer N-insertions in productive TCRs, according to a later genetic analysis. Over 15 rarely observed V segments, including chromosome 9 orphons, were excluded from the earlier analysis of a few hundred of the donors because counts were too low. A total of around 150 TCR beta chains were listed by the study as associated with cytomegalovirus. A later analysis reported that several top co-occurrence clusters appeared linked to parvovirus B19, influenza, CMV and Epstein-Barr virus. An earlier analysis of approximately 540 of the donors showed that most TCR beta V segments appeared in productive rearrangements either about 87% or about 30% of the time, which broadly matched IMGT annotations.

Trimming costs V 2 bases and J 4 bases, and their ends lie 12 bases apart. The CDR3 runs 14 residues from the cysteine to the phenylalanine. Left in the record is the CDR3 DNA by itself, 42 bases read in frame from the first base. Based on the germline V gene (reference sequence), the CDR1 and CDR2 sequences are SGHNT and YYREEE. The chain is assembled from TRBV5-4 and TRBJ1-1; a tentative D call is TRBD1 (6 bases match). The sample was PBMCs. This clonotype was obtained from a middle-aged man in good health and CMV-seronegative. The DNA sequence is as follows: TGTGCCAGCAGCTTCAGGGGAGACACCACTGAAGCTTTCTTT. It translates to CASSFRGDTTEAFF.